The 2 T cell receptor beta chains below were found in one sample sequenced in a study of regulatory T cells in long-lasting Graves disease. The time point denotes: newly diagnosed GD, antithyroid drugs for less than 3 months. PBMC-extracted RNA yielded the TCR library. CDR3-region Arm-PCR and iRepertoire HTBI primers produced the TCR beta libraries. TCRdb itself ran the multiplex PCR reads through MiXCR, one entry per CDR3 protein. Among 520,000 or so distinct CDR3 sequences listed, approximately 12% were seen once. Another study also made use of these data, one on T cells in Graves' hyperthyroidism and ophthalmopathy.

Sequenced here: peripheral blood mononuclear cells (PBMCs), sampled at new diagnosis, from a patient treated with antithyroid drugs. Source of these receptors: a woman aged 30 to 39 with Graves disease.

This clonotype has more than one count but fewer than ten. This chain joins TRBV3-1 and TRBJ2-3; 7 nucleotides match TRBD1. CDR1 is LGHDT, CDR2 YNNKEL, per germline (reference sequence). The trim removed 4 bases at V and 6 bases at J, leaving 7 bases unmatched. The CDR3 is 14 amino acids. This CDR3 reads CASSRRTGRDTQYF. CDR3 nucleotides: TGTGCCAGCAGCCGGCGGACAGGCCGGGATACGCAGTATTTT.

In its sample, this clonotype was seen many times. The CDR3 nucleotides are TGTGCCAGCAGCGCCCGGGACTCCAGCTCCTACAATGAGCAGTTCTTC. Translating gives CASSARDSSSYNEQFF. The rearrangement joins TRBV9 to TRBJ2-1; D may be TRBD2 (6 bases). The CDR3 extends over 16 amino acids. Deletions cut 3 bases from V and 0 bases from J, with 13 bases between. Per the germline V gene, CDR1 is SGDLS and CDR2 is YYNGEE.